This T cell receptor beta chain was recovered during a study of human T cells and chemical hapten exposure. For the study at large: Per-sample TCR yield variation was attributed mainly to small pooled library volume differences.

This clonotype occurred a few times. What it binds is unknown. Individual cDNA molecules each carried unique molecular identifiers attached by the library. Original processing notes: Individual samples carried between roughly 23,224 and 700,000 TCRs, with 95,638 as the median. One entry per CDR3 protein results from TCRdb running MiXCR on the RACE reads. These V and J calls derive from TCRdb rather than the authors' analysis. The data show roughly 130,000 distinct CDR3 sequences, with about 9% seen just once and roughly 2% held by the top ten. Time point indicated: healthy volunteer bleed at 2 weeks. RNA extraction used unfractionated whole blood as the source of total RNA. Overall study findings and caveats: Sensitization with DPC brought no change to TCRs above 1 in 1000 in frequency.

The specimen sequenced was whole blood. This clonotype was obtained from a male donor in good health. Some clones in this sample may be carry-over from other donors' samples.

The chain's CDR3 is CASSPPSARRETQYF. The CDR3 DNA reads TGTGCCAGCAGTCCTCCGAGCGCCAGAAGGGAGACCCAGTACTTC. This chain links TRBV12-3 or TRBV12-4 with TRBJ2-5; D call uncertain. The CDR3 totals 15 residues. V was shortened by 5 bases and J by 5 bases, with 18 bases between the two germline ends.